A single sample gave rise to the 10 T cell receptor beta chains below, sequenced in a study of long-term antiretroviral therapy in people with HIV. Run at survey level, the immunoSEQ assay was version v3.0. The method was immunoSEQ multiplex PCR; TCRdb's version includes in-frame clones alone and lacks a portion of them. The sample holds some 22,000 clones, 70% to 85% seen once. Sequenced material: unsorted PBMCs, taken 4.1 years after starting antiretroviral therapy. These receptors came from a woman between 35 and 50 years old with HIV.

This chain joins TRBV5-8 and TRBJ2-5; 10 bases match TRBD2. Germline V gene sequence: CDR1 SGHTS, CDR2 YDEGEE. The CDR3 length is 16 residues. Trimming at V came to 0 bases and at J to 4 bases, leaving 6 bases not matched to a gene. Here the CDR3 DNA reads TGTGCCAGCAGCTTGGCGGGACTAGCGATAGGAGAGACCCAGTACTTC. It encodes CASSLAGLAIGETQYF.

CDR3 bases: TGTGCCATCAGTGAAGGCAGGGCGAGCACTGAAGCTTTCTTT. It specifies CAISEGRASTEAFF. This chain links TRBV10-3 with TRBJ1-1; D possibly corresponds to TRBD1 (5 bases). CDR1 ENHRY and CDR2 SYGVKD come from the germline V gene. The V and J ends lost 3 bases and 4 bases respectively, with 12 bases between them. This CDR3 spans 14 amino acids.

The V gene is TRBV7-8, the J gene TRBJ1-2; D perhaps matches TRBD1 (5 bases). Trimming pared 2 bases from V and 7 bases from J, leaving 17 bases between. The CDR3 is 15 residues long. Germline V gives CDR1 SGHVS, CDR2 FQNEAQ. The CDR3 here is CASSLQVQAQGGYTF. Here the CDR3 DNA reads TGTGCCAGCAGCTTACAAGTACAGGCACAAGGTGGCTACACCTTC.

The CDR3 DNA follows: TGTGCCAGCACCGTGACAGGAGGGGACACTGAAGCTTTCTTT. Protein product: CASTVTGGDTEAFF. The genes are TRBV11-2 and TRBJ1-1; D possibly corresponds to TRBD1 (6 bases). Germline V gives CDR1 SGHAT, CDR2 FQNNGV. This CDR3 comprises 14 residues. Trimming took 7 bases from V and 3 from J, leaving 15 bases between them.

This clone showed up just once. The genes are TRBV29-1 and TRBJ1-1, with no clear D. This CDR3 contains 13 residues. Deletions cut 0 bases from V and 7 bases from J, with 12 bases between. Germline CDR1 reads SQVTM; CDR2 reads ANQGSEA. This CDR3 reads CSVEDLGVGEAFF. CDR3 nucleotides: TGCAGCGTTGAAGATCTCGGAGTGGGTGAAGCTTTCTTT.

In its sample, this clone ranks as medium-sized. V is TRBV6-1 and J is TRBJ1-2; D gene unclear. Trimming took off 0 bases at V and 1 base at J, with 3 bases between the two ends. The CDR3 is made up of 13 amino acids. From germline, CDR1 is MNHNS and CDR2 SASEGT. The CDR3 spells CASSEANNYGYTF. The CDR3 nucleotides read TGTGCCAGCAGTGAAGCCAATAACTATGGCTACACCTTC.

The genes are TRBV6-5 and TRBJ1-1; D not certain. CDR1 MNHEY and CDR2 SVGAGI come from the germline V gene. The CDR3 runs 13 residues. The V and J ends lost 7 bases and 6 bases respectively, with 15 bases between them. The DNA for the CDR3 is TGTGCCAGCACCACTGGCCTGCCCCCTGAAGCTTTCTTT. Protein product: CASTTGLPPEAFF.

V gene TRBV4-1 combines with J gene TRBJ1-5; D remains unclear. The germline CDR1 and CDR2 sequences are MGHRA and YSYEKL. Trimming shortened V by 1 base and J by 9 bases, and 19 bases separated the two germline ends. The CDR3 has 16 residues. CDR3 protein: CASSQVWPGHEWPQHF. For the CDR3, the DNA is TGCGCCAGCAGCCAAGTTTGGCCAGGTCACGAGTGGCCCCAGCATTTT.

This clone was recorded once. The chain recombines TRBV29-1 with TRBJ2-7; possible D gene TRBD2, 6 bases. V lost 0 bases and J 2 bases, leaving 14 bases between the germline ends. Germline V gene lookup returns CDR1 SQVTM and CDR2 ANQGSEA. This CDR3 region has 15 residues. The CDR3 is CSVEDMGGSPYEQYF. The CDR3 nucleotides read TGCAGCGTTGAAGATATGGGGGGAAGTCCCTACGAGCAGTACTTC.

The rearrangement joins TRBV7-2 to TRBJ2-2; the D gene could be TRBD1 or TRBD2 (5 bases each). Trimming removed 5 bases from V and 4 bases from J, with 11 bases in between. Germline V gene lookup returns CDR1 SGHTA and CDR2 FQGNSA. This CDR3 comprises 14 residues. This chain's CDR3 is CASSVAGSTGELFF. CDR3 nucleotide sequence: TGTGCCAGCAGCGTGGCAGGGAGCACCGGGGAGCTGTTTTTT.